The clone carrying this T cell receptor beta chain was found a few times. What it binds is not known. The sample is drawn from a study of T-cell memory formation after mild COVID-19. General study findings and limits: Clones that got smaller from day 15 to 85 had even CD4/CD8, while clones growing later tipped toward CD4+. CD4+ contracting clones were found mainly in CM and EM, and CD8+ ones in EMRA.

5'RACE with constant-segment primers built TCRalpha and TCRbeta cDNA libraries with UMIs. TCRdb redid the calling of the 5' RACE reads with MiXCR, one entry per CDR3 protein. The data show 450,000 to 650,000 distinct CDR3 sequences, over 20% seen once. V trimming: 3 bases; J trimming: 5 bases; junction bases outside the gene matches: 6. The CDR3 extends over 15 amino acids. Germline lookup yields CDR1 KGHDR and CDR2 SFDVKD. The chain is built from TRBV24-1 and TRBJ2-1; 7 nucleotides match TRBD2. This TCR derives from an adult woman who had mild COVID-19 (a few samples of this study predate the infection). Cell type and time point are not known. The material sequenced was PBMCs or a T cell subset sorted from them (not recorded which). The CDR3 loop is CATSDPGGLNNEQFF. The CDR3 DNA reads TGTGCCACCAGTGATCCGGGAGGACTAAACAATGAGCAGTTCTTC.